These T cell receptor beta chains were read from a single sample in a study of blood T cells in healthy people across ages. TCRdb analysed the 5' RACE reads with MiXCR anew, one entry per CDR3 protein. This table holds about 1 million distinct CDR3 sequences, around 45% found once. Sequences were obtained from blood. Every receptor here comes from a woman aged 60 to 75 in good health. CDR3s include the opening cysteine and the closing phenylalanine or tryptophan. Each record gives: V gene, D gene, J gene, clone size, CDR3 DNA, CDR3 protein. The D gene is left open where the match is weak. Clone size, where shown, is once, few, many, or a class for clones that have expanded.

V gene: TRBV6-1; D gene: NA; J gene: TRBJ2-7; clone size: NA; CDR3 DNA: TGTGCCAGCAGTGAACTGAGGATTTCCTACGAGCAGTACTTC; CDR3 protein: CASSELRISYEQYF
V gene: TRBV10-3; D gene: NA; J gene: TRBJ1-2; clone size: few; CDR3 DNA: TGTGCCATCAGGCCCCCGGGAGTAGGGTATGGCTACACCTTC; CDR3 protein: CAIRPPGVGYGYTF
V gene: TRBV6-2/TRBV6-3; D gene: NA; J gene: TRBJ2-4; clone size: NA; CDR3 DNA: TGTGCCAGCAGGGACGGACCGCCAGCCAAAAACATTCAGTACTTC; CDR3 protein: CASRDGPPAKNIQYF
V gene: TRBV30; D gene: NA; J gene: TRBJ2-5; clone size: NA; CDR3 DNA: TGTGCCTGGAGTAAAGGACTAGGGGGCGAAGAGACCCAGTACTTC; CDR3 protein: CAWSKGLGGEETQYF
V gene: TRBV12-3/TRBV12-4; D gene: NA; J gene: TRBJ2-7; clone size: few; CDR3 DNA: TGTGCCAGCAGTTTATTATTCGAACGCTACGAGCAGTACTTC; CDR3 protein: CASSLLFERYEQYF
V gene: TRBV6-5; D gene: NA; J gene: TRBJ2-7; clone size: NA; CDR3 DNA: TGTGCCAGCAGTTACTCGACCGGAGACGGCTCCTACGAGCAGTACTTC; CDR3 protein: CASSYSTGDGSYEQYF
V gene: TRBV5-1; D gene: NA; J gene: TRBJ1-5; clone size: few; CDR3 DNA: TGCGCCAGCAGCCCGGACGGCTATAGCAATCAGCCCCAGCATTTT; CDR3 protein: CASSPDGYSNQPQHF
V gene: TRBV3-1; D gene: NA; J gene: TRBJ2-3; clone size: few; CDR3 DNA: TGTGCCAGCAGCCACTATGGGGCACCCACAGATACGCAGTATTTT; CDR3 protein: CASSHYGAPTDTQYF
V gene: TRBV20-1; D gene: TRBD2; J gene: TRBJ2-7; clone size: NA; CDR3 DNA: TGCAGTGCTAGCGAGTTGGGAGGAGCGGGGTTCTACGAGCAGTACTTC; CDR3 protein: CSASELGGAGFYEQYF
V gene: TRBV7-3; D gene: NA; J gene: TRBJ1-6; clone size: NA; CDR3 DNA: TGTGCCAGCAGCTTAATGGTTCCAGGAGTTAAGTCACCCCTCCACTTT; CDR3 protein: CASSLMVPGVKSPLHF
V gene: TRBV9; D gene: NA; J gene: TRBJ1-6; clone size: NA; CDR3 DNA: TGTGCCAGCAGCGTAAGTGGTAATTCACCCCTCCACTTT; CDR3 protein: CASSVSGNSPLHF
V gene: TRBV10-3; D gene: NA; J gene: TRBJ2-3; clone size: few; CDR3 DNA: TGTGCCATCTCTCCTCGGGGGTCTAGCACAGATACGCAGTATTTT; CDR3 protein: CAISPRGSSTDTQYF
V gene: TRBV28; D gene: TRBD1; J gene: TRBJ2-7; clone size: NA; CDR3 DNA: TGTGCCTGCAGTTTATTAAAAGGGGGCAGGTTCCAGGGCGAGCAGTACTTC; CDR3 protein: CACSLLKGGRFQGEQYF
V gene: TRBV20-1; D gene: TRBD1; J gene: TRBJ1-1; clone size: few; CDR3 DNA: TGCAGTGCTCTCAGGACAGGGCGGACTGAAGCTTTCTTT; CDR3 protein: CSALRTGRTEAFF
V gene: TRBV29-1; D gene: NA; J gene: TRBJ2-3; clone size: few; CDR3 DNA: TGCAGCGTTGTGAGGGCCGGTGATACGCAGTATTTT; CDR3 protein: CSVVRAGDTQYF
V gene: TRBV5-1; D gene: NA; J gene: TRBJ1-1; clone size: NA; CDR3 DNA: TGCGCCAGCAGCCTGTCGGACACTGAAGCTTTCTTT; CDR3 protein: CASSLSDTEAFF
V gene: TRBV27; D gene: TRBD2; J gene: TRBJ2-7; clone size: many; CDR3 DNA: TGTGCCAGCAGTTGGGGGACTAGCGGGAAGGAGCAGTACTTC; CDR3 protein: CASSWGTSGKEQYF
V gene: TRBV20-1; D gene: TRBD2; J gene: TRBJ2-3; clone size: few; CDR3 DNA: TGCAGTGCTCTCAAGCGGGAGGGTGTGGATACGCAGTATTTT; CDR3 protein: CSALKREGVDTQYF
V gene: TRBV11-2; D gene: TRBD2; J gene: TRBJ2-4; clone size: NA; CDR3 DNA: TGTGCCAGCAGCTCGTCAGCCAGCGGGAGTCGGGAGCAGTACTTC; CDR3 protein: CASSSSASGSREQYF
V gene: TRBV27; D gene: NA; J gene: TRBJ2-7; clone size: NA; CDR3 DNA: TGTGCCAGCAGTTTACTTCGTTCGGGCGAGCAGTACTTC; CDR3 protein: CASSLLRSGEQYF
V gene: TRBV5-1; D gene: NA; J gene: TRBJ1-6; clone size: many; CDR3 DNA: TGCGCCAGCAGAAACACAGACTCTACACCCCTCCACTTT; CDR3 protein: CASRNTDSTPLHF
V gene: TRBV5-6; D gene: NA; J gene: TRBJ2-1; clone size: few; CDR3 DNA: TGTGCCAGCAGCTTGGGGCTAGCCGTTCGCAGCGAGCAGTTCTTC; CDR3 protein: CASSLGLAVRSEQFF
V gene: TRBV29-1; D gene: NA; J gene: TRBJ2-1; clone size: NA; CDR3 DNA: TGCAGCGCCGGACGAGCGAGCCGGCTCCGCGATGAGCAGTTCTTC; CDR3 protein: CSAGRASRLRDEQFF
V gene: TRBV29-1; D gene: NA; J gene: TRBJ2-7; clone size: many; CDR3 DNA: TGCAGTGTCGGGGGCGCGTCCTACGAGCAGTACTTC; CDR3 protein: CSVGGASYEQYF
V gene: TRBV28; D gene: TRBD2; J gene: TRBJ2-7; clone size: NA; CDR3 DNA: TGTGCCAGCACGAGCTTCAGGACTAGCGGGAGTTACGAGCAGTACTTC; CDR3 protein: CASTSFRTSGSYEQYF
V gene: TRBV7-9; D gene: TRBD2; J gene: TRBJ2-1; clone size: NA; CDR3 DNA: TGTGCCAGCAGCACCGACCCCACGGGACTAGCGTTCTTC; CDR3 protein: CASSTDPTGLAFF
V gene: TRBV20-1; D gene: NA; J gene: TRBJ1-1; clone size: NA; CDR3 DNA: TGCAGTGCTAGAAGGTTCGGGGACACTGAAGCTTTCTTT; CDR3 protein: CSARRFGDTEAFF
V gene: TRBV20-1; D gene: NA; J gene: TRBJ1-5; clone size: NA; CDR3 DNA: TGCAGTGCTAGAGATCTGGGGCAGGGTTGGCAGCCCCAGCATTTT; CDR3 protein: CSARDLGQGWQPQHF
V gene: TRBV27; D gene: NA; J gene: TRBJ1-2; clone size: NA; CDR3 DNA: TGTGCCAGCAGACCTGACCCGACAGGATCCTATGGCTACACCTTC; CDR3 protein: CASRPDPTGSYGYTF
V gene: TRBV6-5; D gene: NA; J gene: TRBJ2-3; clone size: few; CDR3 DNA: TGTGCCAGCAGTCCTCCAGGGAAGAGCACAGATACGCAGTATTTT; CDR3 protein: CASSPPGKSTDTQYF
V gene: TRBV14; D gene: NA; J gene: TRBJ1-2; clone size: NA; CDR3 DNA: TGTGCCAGCAGCCAACCGGGTGGACATGGGGGGTCTGGCTACACCTTC; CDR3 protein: CASSQPGGHGGSGYTF
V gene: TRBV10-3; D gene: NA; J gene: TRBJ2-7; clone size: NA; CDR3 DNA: TGTGCCATCAGCCCCGGGACGGAGACCTACGAGCAGTACTTC; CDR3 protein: CAISPGTETYEQYF
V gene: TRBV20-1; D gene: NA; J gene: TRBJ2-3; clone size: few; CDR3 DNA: TGCAGTGCTAGAGATGCCTACCTCTCCACAGATACGCAGTATTTT; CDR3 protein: CSARDAYLSTDTQYF
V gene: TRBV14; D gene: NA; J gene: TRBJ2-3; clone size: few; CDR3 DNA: TGTGCCAGCAGCCAAGCTGGGCGGTGGGGGACTACGCAGTATTTT; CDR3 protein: CASSQAGRWGTTQYF
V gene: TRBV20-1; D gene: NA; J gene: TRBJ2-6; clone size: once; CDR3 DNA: TGCAGTGCGCCATTCCCCGGGCAGGTCCAACCTGGGGCCAACGTCCTGACTTTC; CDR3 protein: CSAPFPGQVQPGANVLTF
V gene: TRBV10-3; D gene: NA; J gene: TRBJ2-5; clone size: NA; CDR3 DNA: TGTGCCATCAACGGGGGCCCTTCGGAGACCCAGTACTTC; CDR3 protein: CAINGGPSETQYF
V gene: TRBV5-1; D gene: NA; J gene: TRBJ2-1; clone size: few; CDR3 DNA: TGCGCCAGCCGACCTTGGACAGCTAGGAGCTCCTACAATGAGCAGTTCTTC; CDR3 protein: CASRPWTARSSYNEQFF
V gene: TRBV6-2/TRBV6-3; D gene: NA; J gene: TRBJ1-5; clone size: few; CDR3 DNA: TGTGCCAGCGGATATAGCAATCAGCCCCAGCATTTT; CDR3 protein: CASGYSNQPQHF
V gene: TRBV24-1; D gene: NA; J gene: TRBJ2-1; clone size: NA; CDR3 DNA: TGTGCCACCAGTGATTTGGGGCCCTCGGGGAGCCTCAATGAGCAGTTCTTC; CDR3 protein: CATSDLGPSGSLNEQFF
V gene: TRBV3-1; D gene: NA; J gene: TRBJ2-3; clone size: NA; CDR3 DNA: TGTGCCAGCGGACGGGACTCTAGCACAGATACGCAGTATTTT; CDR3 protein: CASGRDSSTDTQYF
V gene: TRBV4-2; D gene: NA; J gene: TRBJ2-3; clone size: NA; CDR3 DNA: TGTGCCAGCAGCCAAGATCTTAACACGATCACTAGCACAGATACGCAGTATTTT; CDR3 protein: CASSQDLNTITSTDTQYF
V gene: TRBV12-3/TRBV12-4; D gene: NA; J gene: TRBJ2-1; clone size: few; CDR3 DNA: TGTGCCAGCAGGTACGGGATCACAAATGAGCAGTTCTTC; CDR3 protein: CASRYGITNEQFF
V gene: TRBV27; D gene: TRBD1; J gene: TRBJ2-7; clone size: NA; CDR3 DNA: TGTGCCAGCAGGTGGGGGACAGGGGTTGGCGAGCAGTACTTC; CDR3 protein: CASRWGTGVGEQYF
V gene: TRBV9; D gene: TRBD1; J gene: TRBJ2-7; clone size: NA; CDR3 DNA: TGTGCCAGCAGCACCGGACAGGGGGTCTTGTACGAGCAGTACTTC; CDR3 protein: CASSTGQGVLYEQYF
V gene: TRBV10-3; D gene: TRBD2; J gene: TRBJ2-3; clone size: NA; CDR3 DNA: TGTGCCATCAGTGAGAGACTAGCGGACACAACAGATACGCAGTATTTT; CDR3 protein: CAISERLADTTDTQYF
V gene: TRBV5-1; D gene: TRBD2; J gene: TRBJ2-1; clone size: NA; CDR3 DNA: TGCGCCAGCAGCTTTGGACTAGCGGGACCCTCGAGATACAATGAGCAGTTCTTC; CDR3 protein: CASSFGLAGPSRYNEQFF
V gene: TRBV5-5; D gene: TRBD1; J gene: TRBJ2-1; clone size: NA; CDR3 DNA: TGTGCCAGCAGCTTGGCTGTTGGGACAGGGGGCTACAATGAGCAGTTCTTC; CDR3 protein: CASSLAVGTGGYNEQFF